This passage covers 20 T cell receptor beta chains from one sample sequenced in a study of blood T cell repertoires in COVID-19. Here immunoSEQ multiplex PCR was the method, and the copy in TCRdb shows in-frame clones only, minus some. The repertoire holds around 52,000 clones, roughly nine tenths seen once, with approximately 30% in the top ten. Sequencing input: peripheral blood. The receptors shown here come from a woman of 80 years or more with acute or convalescent COVID-19.

This clone was counted once. J is TRBJ2-3 and V is TRBV2, with TRBD2 matching 7 bases. The ends lost 2 bases at V and 2 bases at J; junction bases unmatched: 7. Germline V gene sequence: CDR1 SNHLY, CDR2 FYNNEI. This CDR3 has 16 amino acids. In DNA, the CDR3 is TGTGCCAGCAGTGAAAGGGCTAGCGGATTCACAGATACGCAGTATTTT. Its protein product is CASSERASGFTDTQYF.

This clone appeared once. The chain links TRBV5-1 to TRBJ2-5; 8 nucleotides agree with TRBD1. This CDR3 region has 15 residues. Germline V gives CDR1 SGHRS, CDR2 YFSETQ. The trim removed 0 bases at V and 2 bases at J, leaving 3 bases unmatched. The CDR3 reads CASSLVGQEQETQYF. CDR3 sequence (DNA): TGCGCCAGCAGCTTGGTGGGACAGGAGCAAGAGACCCAGTACTTC.

The chain links TRBV6-1 to TRBJ1-4; D remains unclear. Trimming took off 1 base at V and 7 bases at J, with 13 bases between the two ends. CDR1 and CDR2 (germline): MNHNS, SASEGT. This CDR3 region has 15 residues. DNA for the CDR3: TGTGCCAGCAGTGAAGGAGAGGGTATAGGTGAAAAACTGTTTTTT. Its translation: CASSEGEGIGEKLFF.

The rearrangement links TRBV29-1 to TRBJ2-2; weak D call: TRBD2 (5 bases). Per the germline V gene, CDR1 is SQVTM and CDR2 is ANQGSEA. The CDR3 covers 13 residues. Trimming took 5 bases from V and 5 from J, leaving 12 bases between them. This CDR3 reads CSVTQSGTGELFF. Here the CDR3 DNA reads TGCAGCGTTACACAAAGCGGAACCGGGGAGCTGTTTTTT.

The J gene is TRBJ2-1, the V gene TRBV3-1 (or the pseudogene TRBV3-2), with a weak D call TRBD1 (5 bases). This CDR3 is built from 11 residues. The V end was cut by 8 bases, the J end by 7 bases, with 9 bases between. Germline CDR1 is LGHDT and CDR2 is YNNKEL (reference sequence). CDR3 nucleotide sequence: TGTGCCAGCGGGGCGGTGAATGAGCAGTTCTTC. Protein: CASGAVNEQFF.

The chain has TRBV5-5 and TRBJ2-2, with D perhaps TRBD1 (9 bases). Germline CDR1 and CDR2: SGHKS and YYEKEE (reference sequence). This CDR3 region has 20 residues. Trimming took 0 bases from V and 2 from J, leaving 23 bases between them. This CDR3 reads CASSLDRGRVAGPNTGELFF. The CDR3 nucleotides read TGTGCCAGCAGCTTGGACAGGGGGCGAGTAGCGGGGCCTAACACCGGGGAGCTGTTTTTT. The full variable domain, its missing parts supplied by reference TRBV5-5 and TRBJ2-2, is DAGVTQSPTHLIKTRGQQVTLRCSPISGHKSVSWYQQVLGQGPQFIFQYYEKEERGRGNFPDRFSARQFPNYSSELNVNALLLGDSALYLCASSLDRGRVAGPNTGELFFGEGSRLTVL.

This chain connects TRBV13 to TRBJ2-6, with TRBD1 identical over 9 bases. The CDR3 contains 17 residues. J was trimmed by 4 bases and V by 5 bases; bases with no gene match: 9. Germline V CDR1 and CDR2: PRHDT, FYEKMQ (reference sequence). CDR3 coding DNA: TGTGCCAGCAGCCCCCGGACAGGGGTGCCGGGGGCCAACGTCCTGACTTTC. It translates to CASSPRTGVPGANVLTF.

The chain uses TRBV6-1 and TRBJ1-4, with no clear D. Germline CDR1 reads MNHNS; CDR2 reads SASEGT. The germline V and J ends were trimmed by 0 bases and 8 bases, with 19 bases remaining between them. This CDR3 is 17 amino acids long. The CDR3 DNA follows: TGTGCCAGCAGTGAAGCGCAGCTGGCGGCCGGCGGAGAAAAACTGTTTTTT. This sequence encodes CASSEAQLAAGGEKLFF.

The chain links TRBV7-9 to TRBJ2-5; 13 bases align to TRBD2. J gave up 5 bases and V 1 base, and 4 bases lay outside the gene matches. Per the germline V gene, CDR1 is SEHNR and CDR2 is FQNEAQ (reference sequence). The CDR3 is 16 residues long. CDR3 bases: TGTGCCAGCAGCTTAGGGACTAGCGGGGGCTCGGAGACCCAGTACTTC. Encoded protein: CASSLGTSGGSETQYF.

The V and J genes are TRBV7-9 and TRBJ2-3, with 7 positions matching TRBD1. This CDR3 contains 16 residues. Germline assignment: CDR1 SEHNR and CDR2 FQNEAQ (reference sequence). With V trimmed by 4 bases and J by 0 bases, 7 bases remained unmatched. The CDR3 spells CASSSDRLTSTDTQYF. The DNA for the CDR3 is TGTGCCAGCAGCTCGGACAGGTTAACTAGCACAGATACGCAGTATTTT.

The chain couples TRBV2 to TRBJ2-2; D uncertain. Trimming removed 6 bases at V and 6 bases at J, with 14 bases between. The CDR3 runs 14 residues. Germline assignment: CDR1 SNHLY and CDR2 FYNNEI. CDR3 sequence: CASSLHLKSGELFF. The DNA for the CDR3 is TGTGCCAGCAGCTTGCACCTAAAATCCGGGGAGCTGTTTTTT.

This rearrangement joins TRBV9 to TRBJ2-5, with 15 bases lining up with TRBD2. The CDR3 is made up of 16 amino acids. J was trimmed by 5 bases and V by 2 bases; bases with no gene match: 4. Germline CDR1 is SGDLS and CDR2 is YYNGEE. The CDR3 protein is CASSVGLAGGWETQYF. CDR3 nucleotides: TGTGCCAGCAGCGTGGGACTAGCGGGGGGTTGGGAGACCCAGTACTTC.

The chain combines TRBV7-9 with TRBJ1-2, with 7 nucleotides matching TRBD1. Trimming cost V 5 bases and J 8 bases; bases outside gene matches: 11. Per germline, CDR1 SEHNR and CDR2 FQNEAQ (reference sequence). The CDR3 loop spans 14 amino acids. The CDR3 DNA sequence: TGTGCCAGCAGCCCTATTACAGGGGCGCTAGGCTACACCTTC. It specifies CASSPITGALGYTF.

This chain links TRBV7-8 with TRBJ1-1; a possible D gene is TRBD1 (6 bases). V was trimmed by 6 bases and J by 5 bases, leaving 19 bases between them. The CDR3 is 15 residues long. Germline V gene sequence: CDR1 SGHVS, CDR2 FQNEAQ. Written as DNA, the CDR3 is TGTGCCAGCAGGCAAGGGATGGGGGCAAGGACTGAAGCTTTCTTT. This gives the protein CASRQGMGARTEAFF.

The J gene is TRBJ2-5, the V gene TRBV2, with unresolved D. The CDR3 has 13 residues. CDR1 is SNHLY and CDR2 is FYNNEI in the germline V gene. Trimming pared 4 bases from V and 5 bases from J, leaving 11 bases between. In DNA, the CDR3 is TGTGCCAGCAGTGTTTCGGGTCTGGAGACCCAGTACTTC. Encoded protein: CASSVSGLETQYF.

The gene calls are TRBV28 and TRBJ1-5, with D unclear. This CDR3 is 16 amino acids long. V lost 8 bases, J lost 2 bases, and 19 bases lay in between. Per the germline V gene, CDR1 is MDHEN and CDR2 is SYDVKM. DNA of the CDR3: TGTGCCAGCTCAACGAGGTGGCGACTGGGCAATCAGCCCCAGCATTTT. Protein sequence: CASSTRWRLGNQPQHF.

J is TRBJ2-7 and V is TRBV7-9, with TRBD1 as a possible D gene (6 bases). V lost 1 base, J lost 2 bases, and 12 bases lay in between. Germline lookup yields CDR1 SEHNR and CDR2 FQNEAQ (reference sequence). The CDR3 is 15 amino acids. CDR3: CASSLVSGVPYEQYF. The CDR3 nucleotides are TGTGCCAGCAGCTTAGTTTCAGGGGTGCCCTACGAGCAGTACTTC.

The rearrangement links TRBV5-6 to TRBJ1-2, with D hard to call. This CDR3 spans 14 amino acids. V lost 4 bases, J lost 5 bases, and 15 bases lay in between. Germline assignment: CDR1 SGHDT and CDR2 YYEEEE. Here the CDR3 reads CASSPRGMGYGYTF. The DNA of the CDR3 is TGTGCCAGCAGCCCCCGAGGGATGGGATATGGCTACACCTTC.

Concerning this clone: Other DNA sequences in the sample encode the same CDR3. The chain couples TRBV5-1 to TRBJ2-7; possibly TRBD2 for D (6 bases). V lost 5 bases and J 7 bases, leaving 25 bases between the germline ends. Germline-derived CDR1 and CDR2 are SGHRS and YFSETQ. This CDR3 contains 16 residues. CDR3 bases: TGCGCCAGCAGACCCTCTCCTAGCGCGAGCGCGGAGGAGCAGTACGTC. This encodes CASRPSPSASAEEQYV.

In this sample, this clone turned up once. This chain connects TRBV30 to TRBJ1-2; 8 nucleotides align to TRBD1. V lost 3 bases to trimming and J lost 6 bases; unmatched junction nucleotides: 3. There are 12 residues in the CDR3. Looked up from germline, CDR1 is GTSNPN and CDR2 is SVGIG (reference sequence). CDR3 protein: CAWSATGDGYTF. In DNA, the CDR3 is TGTGCCTGGAGCGCGACAGGGGATGGCTACACCTTC.